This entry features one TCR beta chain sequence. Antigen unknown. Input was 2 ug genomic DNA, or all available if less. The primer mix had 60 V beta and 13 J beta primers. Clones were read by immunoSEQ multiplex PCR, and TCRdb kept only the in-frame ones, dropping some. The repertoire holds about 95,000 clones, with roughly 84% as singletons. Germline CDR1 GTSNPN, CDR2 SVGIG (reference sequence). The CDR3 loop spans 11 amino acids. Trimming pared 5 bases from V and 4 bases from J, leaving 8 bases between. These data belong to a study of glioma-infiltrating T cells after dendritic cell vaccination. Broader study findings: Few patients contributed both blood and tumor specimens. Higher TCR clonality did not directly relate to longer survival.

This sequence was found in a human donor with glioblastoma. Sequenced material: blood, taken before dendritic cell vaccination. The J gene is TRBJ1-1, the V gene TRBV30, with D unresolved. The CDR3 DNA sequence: TGTGCCTGGGCGGAGGGCACTGAAGCTTTCTTT. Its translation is CAWAEGTEAFF.